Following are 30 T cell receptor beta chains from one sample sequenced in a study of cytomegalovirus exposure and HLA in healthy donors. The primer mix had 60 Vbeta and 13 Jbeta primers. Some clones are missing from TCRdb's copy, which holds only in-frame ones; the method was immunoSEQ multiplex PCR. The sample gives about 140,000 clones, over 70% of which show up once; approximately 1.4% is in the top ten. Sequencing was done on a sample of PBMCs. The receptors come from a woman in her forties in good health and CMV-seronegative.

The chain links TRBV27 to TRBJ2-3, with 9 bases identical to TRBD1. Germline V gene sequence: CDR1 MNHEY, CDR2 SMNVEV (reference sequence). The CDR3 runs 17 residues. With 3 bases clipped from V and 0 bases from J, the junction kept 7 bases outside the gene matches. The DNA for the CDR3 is TGTGCCAGCAGTTTTAAGGGACAGGGCCTTAGCACAGATACGCAGTATTTT. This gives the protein CASSFKGQGLSTDTQYF.

CDR3 sequence: CATRRVKGNEQFF. CDR3 DNA: TGTGCCACCCGCAGGGTTAAGGGAAATGAGCAGTTCTTC. V usage is TRBV10-3 and J usage is TRBJ2-1; a possible D gene is TRBD1 (5 bases). The CDR3 runs 13 residues. Trimming cost V 10 bases and J 7 bases, with 17 bases left between them. CDR1 is ENHRY and CDR2 is SYGVKD in the germline V gene.

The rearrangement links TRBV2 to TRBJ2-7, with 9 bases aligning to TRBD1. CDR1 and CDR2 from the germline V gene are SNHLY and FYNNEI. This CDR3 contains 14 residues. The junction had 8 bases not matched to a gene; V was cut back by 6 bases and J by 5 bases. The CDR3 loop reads CASRSGTGSDEQYF. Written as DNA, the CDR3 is TGTGCCAGCAGATCCGGGACAGGGAGTGACGAGCAGTACTTC.

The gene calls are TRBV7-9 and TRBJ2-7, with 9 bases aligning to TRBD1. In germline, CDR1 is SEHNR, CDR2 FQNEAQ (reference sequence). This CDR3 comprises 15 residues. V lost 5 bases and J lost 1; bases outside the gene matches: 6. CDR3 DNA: TGTGCCAGCAGCCCCCGGGACAGGGTATCCTACGAGCAGTACTTC. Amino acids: CASSPRDRVSYEQYF.

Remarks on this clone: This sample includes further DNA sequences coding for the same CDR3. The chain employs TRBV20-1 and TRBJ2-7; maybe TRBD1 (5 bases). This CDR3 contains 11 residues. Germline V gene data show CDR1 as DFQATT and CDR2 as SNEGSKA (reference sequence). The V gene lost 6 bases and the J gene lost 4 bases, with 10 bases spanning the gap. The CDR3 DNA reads TGCAGTGCCAGGGTGGGGTACGAGCAGTACTTC. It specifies CSARVGYEQYF.

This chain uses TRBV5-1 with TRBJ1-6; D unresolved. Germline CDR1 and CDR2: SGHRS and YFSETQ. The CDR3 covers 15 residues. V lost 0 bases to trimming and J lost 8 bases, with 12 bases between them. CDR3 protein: CASSLAEGRHSPLHF. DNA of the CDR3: TGCGCCAGCAGCTTGGCCGAGGGAAGGCATTCACCCCTCCACTTT. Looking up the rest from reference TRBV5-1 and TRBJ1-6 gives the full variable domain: KAGVTQTPRYLIKTRGQQVTLSCSPISGHRSVSWYQQTPGQGLQFLFEYFSETQRNKGNFPGRFSGRQFSNSRSEMNVSTLELGDSALYLCASSLAEGRHSPLHFGNGTRLTVT.

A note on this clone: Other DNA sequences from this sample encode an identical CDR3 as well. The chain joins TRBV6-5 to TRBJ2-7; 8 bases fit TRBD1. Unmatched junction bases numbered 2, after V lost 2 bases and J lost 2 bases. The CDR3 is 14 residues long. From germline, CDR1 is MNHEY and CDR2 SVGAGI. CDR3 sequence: CASSYGQGTYEQYF. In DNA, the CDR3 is TGTGCCAGCAGTTACGGACAGGGCACCTACGAGCAGTACTTC.

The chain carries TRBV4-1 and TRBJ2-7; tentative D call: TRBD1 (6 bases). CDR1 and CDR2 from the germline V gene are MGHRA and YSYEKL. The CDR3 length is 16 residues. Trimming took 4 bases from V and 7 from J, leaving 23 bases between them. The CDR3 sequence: CASSPKGADTGSEQYF. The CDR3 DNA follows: TGCGCCAGCAGCCCCAAGGGTGCGGACACAGGGAGTGAGCAGTACTTC.

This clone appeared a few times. CDR3 sequence: CASSLRRGDYEQYF. Here the CDR3 DNA reads TGTGCCAGCAGTTTACGACGGGGGGACTACGAGCAGTACTTC. The chain combines TRBV27 with TRBJ2-7; 7 bases match TRBD2. Germline trimming cut 2 bases from V and 3 bases from J; bases unmatched to any gene: 4. Germline assignment: CDR1 MNHEY and CDR2 SMNVEV (reference sequence). The CDR3 extends over 14 amino acids.

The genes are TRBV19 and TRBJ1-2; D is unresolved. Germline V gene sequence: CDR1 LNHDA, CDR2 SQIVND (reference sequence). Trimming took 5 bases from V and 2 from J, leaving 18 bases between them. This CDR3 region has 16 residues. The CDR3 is CASSAPRQETNYGYTF. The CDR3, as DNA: TGTGCCAGTAGTGCCCCTCGGCAGGAAACCAACTATGGCTACACCTTC.

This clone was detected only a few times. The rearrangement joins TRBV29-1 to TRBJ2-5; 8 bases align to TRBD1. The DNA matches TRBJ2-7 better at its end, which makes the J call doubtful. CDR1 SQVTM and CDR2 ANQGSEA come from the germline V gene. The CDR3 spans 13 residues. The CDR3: CSVRSGQVYEQYF. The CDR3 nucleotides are TGCAGCGTTCGTTCGGGACAGGTATACGAGCAGTACTTC.

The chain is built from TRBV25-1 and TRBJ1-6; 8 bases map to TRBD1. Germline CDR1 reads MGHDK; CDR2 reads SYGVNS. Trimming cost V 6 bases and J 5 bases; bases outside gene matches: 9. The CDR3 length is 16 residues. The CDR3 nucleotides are TGTGCCAGCAGGGCAATGACAGGGGTAGATAATTCACCCCTCCACTTT. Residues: CASRAMTGVDNSPLHF.

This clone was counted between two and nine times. The CDR3: CASSPRQGVGETQYF. CDR3 coding DNA: TGTGCCAGCAGCCCGCGACAGGGAGTAGGAGAGACCCAGTACTTC. V usage is TRBV11-3 and J usage is TRBJ2-5, with 7 nucleotides matching TRBD1. The CDR3 covers 15 residues. Germline V gene sequence: CDR1 SGHNT, CDR2 YENEEA. The ends lost 5 bases at V and 4 bases at J; junction bases unmatched: 10.

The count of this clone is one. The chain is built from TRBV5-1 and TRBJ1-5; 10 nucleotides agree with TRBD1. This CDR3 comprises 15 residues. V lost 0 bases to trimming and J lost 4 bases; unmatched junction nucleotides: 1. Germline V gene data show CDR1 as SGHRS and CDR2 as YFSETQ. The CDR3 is CASSLAGQGNQPQHF. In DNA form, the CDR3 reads TGCGCCAGCAGCTTGGCGGGACAGGGGAATCAGCCCCAGCATTTT.

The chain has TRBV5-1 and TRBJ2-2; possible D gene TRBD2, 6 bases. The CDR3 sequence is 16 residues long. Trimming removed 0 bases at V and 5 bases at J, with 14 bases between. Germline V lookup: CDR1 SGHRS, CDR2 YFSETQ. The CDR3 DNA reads TGCGCCAGCAGCTTGGGTTTGCAGGGAGGAACCGGGGAGCTGTTTTTT. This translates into CASSLGLQGGTGELFF.

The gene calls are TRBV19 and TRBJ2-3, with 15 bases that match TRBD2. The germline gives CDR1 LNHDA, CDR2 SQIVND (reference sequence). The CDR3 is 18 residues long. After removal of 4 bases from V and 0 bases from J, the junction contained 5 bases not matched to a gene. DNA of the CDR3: TGTGCCAGTAGTAGGACTAGCGGGGGGGCAGTAAGCACAGATACGCAGTATTTT. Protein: CASSRTSGGAVSTDTQYF. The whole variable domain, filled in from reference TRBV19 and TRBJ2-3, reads DGGITQSPKYLFRKEGQNVTLSCEQNLNHDAMYWYRQDPGQGLRLIYYSQIVNDFQKGDIAEGYSVSREKKESFPLTVTSAQKNPTAFYLCASSRTSGGAVSTDTQYFGPGTRLTVL.

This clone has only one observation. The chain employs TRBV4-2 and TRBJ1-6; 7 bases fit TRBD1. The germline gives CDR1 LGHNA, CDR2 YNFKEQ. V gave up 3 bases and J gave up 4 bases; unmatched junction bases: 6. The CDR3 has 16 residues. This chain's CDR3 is CASSHEQGNYNSPLHF. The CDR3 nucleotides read TGTGCCAGCAGCCATGAACAGGGGAATTATAATTCACCCCTCCACTTT.

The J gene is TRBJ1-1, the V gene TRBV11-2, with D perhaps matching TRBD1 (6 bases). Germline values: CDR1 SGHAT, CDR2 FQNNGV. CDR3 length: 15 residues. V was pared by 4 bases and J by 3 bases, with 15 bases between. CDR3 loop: CASSSSAGVHTEAFF. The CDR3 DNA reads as TGTGCCAGCAGCTCATCCGCAGGGGTGCACACTGAAGCTTTCTTT.

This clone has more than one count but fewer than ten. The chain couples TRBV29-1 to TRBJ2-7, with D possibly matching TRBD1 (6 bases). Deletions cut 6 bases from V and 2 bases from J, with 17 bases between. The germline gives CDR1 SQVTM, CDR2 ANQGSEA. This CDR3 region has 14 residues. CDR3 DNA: TGCAGCGTCCAGAGACAGGTAGGGACCTACGAGCAGTACTTC. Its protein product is CSVQRQVGTYEQYF.

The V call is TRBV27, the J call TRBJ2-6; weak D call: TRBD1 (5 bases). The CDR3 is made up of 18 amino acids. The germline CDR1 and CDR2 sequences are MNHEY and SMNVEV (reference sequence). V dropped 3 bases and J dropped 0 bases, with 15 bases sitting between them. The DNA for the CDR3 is TGTGCCAGCAGTTTTGAACAGGTCTTTCACTCTGGGGCCAACGTCCTGACTTTC. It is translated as CASSFEQVFHSGANVLTF.

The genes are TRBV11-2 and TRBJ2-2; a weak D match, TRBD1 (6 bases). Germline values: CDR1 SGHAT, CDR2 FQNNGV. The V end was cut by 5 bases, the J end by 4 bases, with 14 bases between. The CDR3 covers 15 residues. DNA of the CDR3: TGTGCCAGCAGCATCGACAGGATCACCACCGGGGAGCTGTTTTTT. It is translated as CASSIDRITTGELFF. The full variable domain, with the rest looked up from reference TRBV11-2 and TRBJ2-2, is EAGVAQSPRYKIIEKRQSVAFWCNPISGHATLYWYQQILGQGPKLLIQFQNNGVVDDSQLPKDRFSAERLKGVDSTLKIQPAKLEDSAVYLCASSIDRITTGELFFGEGSRLTVL.

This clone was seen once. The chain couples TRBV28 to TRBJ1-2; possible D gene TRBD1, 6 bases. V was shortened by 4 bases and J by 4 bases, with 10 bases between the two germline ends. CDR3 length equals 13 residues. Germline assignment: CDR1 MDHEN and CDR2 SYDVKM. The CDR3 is CASSYREAYGYTF. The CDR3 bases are TGTGCCAGCAGTTACAGGGAAGCCTATGGCTACACCTTC.

The CDR3 DNA sequence: TGTGCCAGCAGCTTACCCCCGGGACAAGGGAGCACTGAAGCTTTCTTT. Protein sequence: CASSLPPGQGSTEAFF. The rearrangement joins TRBV7-8 to TRBJ1-1; D may be TRBD1 (6 bases). CDR3 length: 16 residues. Germline-derived CDR1 and CDR2 are SGHVS and FQNEAQ. The V and J ends lost 2 bases and 4 bases respectively, with 17 bases between them.

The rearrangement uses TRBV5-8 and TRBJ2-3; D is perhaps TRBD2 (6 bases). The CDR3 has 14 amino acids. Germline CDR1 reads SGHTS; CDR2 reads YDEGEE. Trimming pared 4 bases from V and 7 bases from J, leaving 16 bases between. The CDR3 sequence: CASSPGLAGNTQYF. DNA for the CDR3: TGTGCCAGCAGCCCTGGACTTGCGGGGAATACGCAGTATTTT.

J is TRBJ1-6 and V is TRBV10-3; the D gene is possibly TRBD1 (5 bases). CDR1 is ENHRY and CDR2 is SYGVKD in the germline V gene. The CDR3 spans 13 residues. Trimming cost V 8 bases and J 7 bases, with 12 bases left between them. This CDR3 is CAIGGWGNSPLHF. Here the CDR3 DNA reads TGTGCCATCGGAGGGTGGGGCAATTCACCCCTCCACTTT.

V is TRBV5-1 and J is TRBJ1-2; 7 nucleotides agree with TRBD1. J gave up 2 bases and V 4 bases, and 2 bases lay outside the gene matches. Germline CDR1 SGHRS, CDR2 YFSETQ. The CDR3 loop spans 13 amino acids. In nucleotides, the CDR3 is TGCGCCAGCAGCGGGACAGTGAACTATGGCTACACCTTC. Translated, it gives CASSGTVNYGYTF.

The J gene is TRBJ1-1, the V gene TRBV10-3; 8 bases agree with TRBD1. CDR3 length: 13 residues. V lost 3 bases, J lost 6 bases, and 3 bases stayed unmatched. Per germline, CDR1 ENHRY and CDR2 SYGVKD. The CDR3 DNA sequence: TGTGCCATCAGTGACGACAGGGGATCTGAAGCTTTCTTT. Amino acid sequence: CAISDDRGSEAFF.

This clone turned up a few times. The CDR3 sequence: CASSVDPGSPYEQYF. The CDR3 bases are TGTGCCAGCAGCGTAGATCCCGGGTCCCCCTACGAGCAGTACTTC. The chain uses TRBV9 and TRBJ2-7, with D uncertain. CDR1 SGDLS and CDR2 YYNGEE come from the germline V gene. The CDR3 is 15 amino acids. Trimming pared 0 bases from V and 2 bases from J, leaving 12 bases between. Complete variable domain (other parts from reference TRBV9 and TRBJ2-7): DSGVTQTPKHLITATGQRVTLRCSPRSGDLSVYWYQQSLDQGLQFLIQYYNGEERAKGNILERFSAQQFPDLHSELNLSSLELGDSALYFCASSVDPGSPYEQYFGPGTRLTVT.

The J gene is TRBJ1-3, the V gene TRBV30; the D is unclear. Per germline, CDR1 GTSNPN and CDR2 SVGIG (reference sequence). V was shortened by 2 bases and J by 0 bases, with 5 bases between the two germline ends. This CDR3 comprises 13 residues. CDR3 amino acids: CAWSWSSGNTIYF. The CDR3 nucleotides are TGTGCCTGGAGTTGGAGCTCTGGAAACACCATATATTTT.

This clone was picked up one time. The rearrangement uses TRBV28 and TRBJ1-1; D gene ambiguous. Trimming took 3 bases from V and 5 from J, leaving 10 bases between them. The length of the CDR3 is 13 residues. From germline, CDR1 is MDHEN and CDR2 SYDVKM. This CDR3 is CASSFTVWTEAFF. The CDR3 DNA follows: TGTGCCAGCAGTTTTACGGTCTGGACTGAAGCTTTCTTT. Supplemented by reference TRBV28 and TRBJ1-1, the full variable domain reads DVKVTQSSRYLVKRTGEKVFLECVQDMDHENMFWYRQDPGLGLRLIYFSYDVKMKEKGDIPEGYSVSREKKERFSLILESASTNQTSMYLCASSFTVWTEAFFGQGTRLTVV.